This note documents a single T cell receptor (beta chain) sequence. This clonotype has just a few counts. There is no known antigen for this receptor. No base-level quality is on record; no much larger clone is a single base apart. These data belong to a study of T cells in Graves' hyperthyroidism and ophthalmopathy (dated by TCRdb to between 2018 and 2021). A note on the overall study: A discovery cohort of around 98 patients, 43 with Graves' ophthalmopathy and 55 to 65 with stable Graves' hyperthyroidism, was used to find distinguishing TCR V-J signatures. Whether ophthalmopathy could be predicted prospectively was tested in an independent validation cohort made up of about 20 hyperthyroidism patients plus 17 patients who later progressed to ophthalmopathy. The paper reports TCR Vbeta CDR3 sequencing of roughly 140 peripheral blood samples: under 45 ophthalmopathy, fewer than 85 hyperthyroidism and 17 progressor patients. The 100 or so discovery patients were randomly split 7:3 into training and test sets. Following sampling, methimazole starting at 30 mg daily was given to hyperthyroidism patients, and high-dose intravenous methylprednisolone was given to ophthalmopathy patients. The study also compared thyroid tissue and blood T-cell repertoires from 6 or 7 Graves' hyperthyroidism patients. What the research found in general, with its limitations: Sample size was not statistically predetermined, and investigators were not blinded to group allocation. A model built on a 13 V-J signature distinguished ophthalmopathy from stable hyperthyroidism, reaching roughly 88% sensitivity and about 81% specificity in cross-validation and 80%/75% in testing. In validation, the model predicted progression to ophthalmopathy a median of around six months before onset, with approximately 71% sensitivity and roughly 77% specificity. Most expanded thyroid clonotypes (frequency above 0.001) were also detected in blood, suggesting blood repertoires may reflect thyroid immune responses.

The TCR beta CDR3 regions were amplified from the RNA transcripts. For the first round of RT-PCR on the TCR CDR3, the HTBI primer set was used together with the Qiagen OneStep RT-PCR kit. Libraries were constructed in a second round of multiplex PCR, after which size selection and purification were performed. Libraries were sequenced paired-end with 100 bp reads on an Illumina HiSeq2000. In the original analysis: SOAPnuke was used to process the raw data, removing reads that contained adapters or uncalled bases, had a mean Phred below 15, or lacked an exact match to the constant primer or identifier. COPE v1.2.5 was used to merge the high-quality paired reads, and each unique nucleotide sequence was defined as a clonotype. Clonotypes were aligned to IMGT TRBV, TRBD and TRBJ reference segments using MiTCR v1.1. The analysis included only V-J combinations with a frequency above 0.0001, which together covered 99.2% of the repertoires. The TCS score was defined as F50 (clonal expansion) divided by E x V (chaos), with BLOSUM62-based TCRdist calculated between CDR3 peptides within each V-J. Welch's t-statistics and random forest reduced several hundred V-J features to around 14, which were used in a naive Bayes classifier (R e1071). The similarity between thyroid and blood repertoires was quantified using the Morisita-Horn index. In TCRdb, the public reads were trimmed at Q25 with fastp and aligned with MiXCR, with productive beta chains retained. Entries that share a CDR3 protein sequence are merged under the most common genes and DNA. For this entry, the V and J calls and clone size follow TCRdb and not the study's own pipeline. The table for this sample lists a few hundred thousand distinct CDR3 sequences; 40% to 55% of them were counted only once. Jointly, the top ten make up about 8.3% of the sample.

The V end gives up 7 bases and the J end 6 bases, leaving 4 bases in the junction not matched to a gene. The germline V gene gives CDR1 as KGHDR and CDR2 as SFDVKD. The CDR3 measures 14 amino acids from cysteine to phenylalanine. Kept here is only the CDR3 DNA, which spans 42 bases and is read in frame from base 1. Graves' hyperthyroidism was defined as stable when no progression to ophthalmopathy occurred over 18 months of follow-up. Hyperthyroidism patients were newly diagnosed, with disease duration under 2 months, and aged 18 to 65 years. Exclusion was applied to patients with uncontrolled infections, other autoimmune diseases, pregnancy or lactation. Diagnoses were established on the basis of clinical symptoms, serum thyroxine and TRAb, thyroid ultrasound, and orbital computed tomography. Total RNA was extracted using Trizol reagent, and RNA quality was assessed on an Agilent 2100 Bioanalyzer.

Specimen: peripheral blood or thyroid tissue (not recorded which). This clonotype was obtained from a woman between 18 and 30 years old with Graves' hyperthyroidism. The chain links TRBV24-1 with TRBJ2-3; 12 bases in the junction line up with TRBD2. The DNA is as follows: TGTGCCACCAGCCTAGCGGGAGGGCCCGATACGCAGTATTTT. Translation gives CATSLAGGPDTQYF.